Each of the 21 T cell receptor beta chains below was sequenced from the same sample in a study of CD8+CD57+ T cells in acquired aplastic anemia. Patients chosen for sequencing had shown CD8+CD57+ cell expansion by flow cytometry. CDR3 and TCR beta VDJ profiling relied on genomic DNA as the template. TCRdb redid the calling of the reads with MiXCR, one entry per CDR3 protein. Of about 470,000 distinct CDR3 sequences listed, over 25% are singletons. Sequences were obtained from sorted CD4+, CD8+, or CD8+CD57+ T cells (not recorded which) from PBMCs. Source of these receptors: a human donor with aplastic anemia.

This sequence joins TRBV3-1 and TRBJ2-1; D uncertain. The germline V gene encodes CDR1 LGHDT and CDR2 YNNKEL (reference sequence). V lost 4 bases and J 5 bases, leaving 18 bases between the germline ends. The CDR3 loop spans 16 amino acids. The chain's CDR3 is CASSPDSLALHNEQFF. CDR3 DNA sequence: TGTGCCAGCAGCCCAGATTCCCTCGCGCTGCACAATGAGCAGTTCTTC.

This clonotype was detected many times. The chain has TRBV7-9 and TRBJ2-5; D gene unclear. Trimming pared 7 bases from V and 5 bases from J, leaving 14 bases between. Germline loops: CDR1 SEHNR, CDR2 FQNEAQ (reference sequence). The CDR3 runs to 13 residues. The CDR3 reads CASTQRLMETQYF. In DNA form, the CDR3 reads TGTGCCAGCACACAAAGATTGATGGAGACCCAGTACTTC.

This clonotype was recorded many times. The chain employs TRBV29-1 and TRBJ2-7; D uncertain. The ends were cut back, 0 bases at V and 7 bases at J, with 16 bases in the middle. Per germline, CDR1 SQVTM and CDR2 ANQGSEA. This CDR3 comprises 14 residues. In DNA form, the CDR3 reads TGCAGCGTTGAAGACCCTGGACCGGCTCGAGAGCAGTACTTC. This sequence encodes CSVEDPGPAREQYF.

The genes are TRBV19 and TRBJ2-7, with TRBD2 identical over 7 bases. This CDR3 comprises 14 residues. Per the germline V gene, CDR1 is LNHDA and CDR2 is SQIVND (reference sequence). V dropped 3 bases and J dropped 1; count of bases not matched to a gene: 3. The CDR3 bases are TGTGCCAGTAGTATGGGAGGGTTGTCCTACGAGCAGTACTTC. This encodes CASSMGGLSYEQYF.

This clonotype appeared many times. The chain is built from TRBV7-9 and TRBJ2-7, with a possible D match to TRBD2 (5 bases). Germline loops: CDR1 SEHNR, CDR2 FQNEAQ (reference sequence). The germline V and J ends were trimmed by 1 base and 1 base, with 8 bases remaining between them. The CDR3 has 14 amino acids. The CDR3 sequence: CASSLGGLSYEQYF. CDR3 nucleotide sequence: TGTGCCAGCAGCTTAGGTGGACTGTCCTACGAGCAGTACTTC.

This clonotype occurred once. CDR3 bases: TGTGCCAGCACTGGGAGACGCGGCTACACCTTC. The encoded protein is CASTGRRGYTF. The chain is built from TRBV28 and TRBJ1-2; D not resolved. Trimming pared 7 bases from V and 8 bases from J, leaving 11 bases between. Looked up from germline, CDR1 is MDHEN and CDR2 is SYDVKM. The CDR3 is 11 amino acids.

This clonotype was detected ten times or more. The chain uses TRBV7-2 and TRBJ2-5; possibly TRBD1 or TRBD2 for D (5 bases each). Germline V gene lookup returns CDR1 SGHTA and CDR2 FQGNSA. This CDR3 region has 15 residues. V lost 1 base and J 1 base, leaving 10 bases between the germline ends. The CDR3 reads CASSLVPGTQETQYF. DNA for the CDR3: TGTGCCAGCAGCTTAGTTCCGGGGACCCAAGAGACCCAGTACTTC.

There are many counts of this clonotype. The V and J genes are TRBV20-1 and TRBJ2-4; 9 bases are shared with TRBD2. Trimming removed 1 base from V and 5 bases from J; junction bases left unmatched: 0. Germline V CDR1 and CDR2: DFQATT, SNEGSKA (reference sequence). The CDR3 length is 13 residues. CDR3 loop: CSARGLAENIQYF. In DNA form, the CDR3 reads TGCAGTGCTAGAGGACTAGCGGAAAACATTCAGTACTTC.

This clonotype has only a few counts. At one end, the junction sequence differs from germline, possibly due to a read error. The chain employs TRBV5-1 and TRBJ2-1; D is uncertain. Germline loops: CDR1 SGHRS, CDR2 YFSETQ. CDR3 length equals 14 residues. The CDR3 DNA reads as TGTGCCAGCAGCTTGGCCCCGTTTGGGAATGAGCAGTTCTTC. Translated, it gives CASSLAPFGNEQFF.

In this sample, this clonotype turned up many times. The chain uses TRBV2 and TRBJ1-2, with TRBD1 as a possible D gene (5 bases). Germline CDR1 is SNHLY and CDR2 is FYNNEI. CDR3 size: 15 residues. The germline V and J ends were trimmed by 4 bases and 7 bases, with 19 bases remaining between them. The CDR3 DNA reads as TGTGCCAGCAGTGCGAGGTCGGCCAGGGACGGTGGCTACACCTTC. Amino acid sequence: CASSARSARDGGYTF.

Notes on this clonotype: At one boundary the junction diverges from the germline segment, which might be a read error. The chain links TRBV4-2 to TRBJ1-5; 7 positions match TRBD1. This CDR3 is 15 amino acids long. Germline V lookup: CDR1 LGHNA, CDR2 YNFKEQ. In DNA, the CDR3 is TGTGCCAGCAGCAAAGAAGGACAGGTGGTCCAGCCCCAGCATTTT. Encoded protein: CASSKEGQVVQPQHF.

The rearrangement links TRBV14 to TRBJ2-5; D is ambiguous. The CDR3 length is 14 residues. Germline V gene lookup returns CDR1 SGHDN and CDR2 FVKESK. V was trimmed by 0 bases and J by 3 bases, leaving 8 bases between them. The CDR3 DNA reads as TGTGCCAGCAGCCAAGATCTAACTGAAGAGACCCAGTACTTC. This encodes CASSQDLTEETQYF.

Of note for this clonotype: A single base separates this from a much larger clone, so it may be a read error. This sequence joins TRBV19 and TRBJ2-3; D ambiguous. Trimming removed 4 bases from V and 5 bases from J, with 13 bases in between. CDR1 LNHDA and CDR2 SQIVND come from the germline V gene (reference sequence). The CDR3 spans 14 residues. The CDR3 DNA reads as TGTGCCAGTAGTACAGTTCATGGTGGAGATACGCAGTATTTT. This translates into CASSTVHGGDTQYF.

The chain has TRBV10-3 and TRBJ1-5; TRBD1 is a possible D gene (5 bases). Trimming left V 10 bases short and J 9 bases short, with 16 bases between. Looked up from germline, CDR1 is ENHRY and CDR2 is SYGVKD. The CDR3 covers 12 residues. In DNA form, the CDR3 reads TGTGCCAGCAGCCAGGGAGATACGCCCCAGCATTTT. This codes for CASSQGDTPQHF.

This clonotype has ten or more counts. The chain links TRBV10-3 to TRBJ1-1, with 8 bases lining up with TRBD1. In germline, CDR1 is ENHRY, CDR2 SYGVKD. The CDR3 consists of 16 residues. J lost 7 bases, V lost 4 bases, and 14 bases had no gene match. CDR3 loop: CAISGAGQALGSEAFF. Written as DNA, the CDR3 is TGTGCCATCAGTGGGGCGGGACAGGCACTCGGCAGTGAAGCTTTCTTT.

This CDR3 reads CASTTNPGRLGYEQYF. The CDR3 nucleotides read TGTGCCAGCACCACCAATCCGGGCCGGTTGGGGTACGAGCAGTACTTC. V is TRBV12-3 or TRBV12-4 and J is TRBJ2-7; D is undetermined. V shed 7 bases and J shed 4 bases, with 23 bases lying between them. This CDR3 contains 16 residues.

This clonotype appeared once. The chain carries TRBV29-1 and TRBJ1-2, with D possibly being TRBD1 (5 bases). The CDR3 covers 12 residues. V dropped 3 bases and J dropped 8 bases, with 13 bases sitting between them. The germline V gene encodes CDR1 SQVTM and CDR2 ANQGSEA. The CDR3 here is CSVEGRVDGYTF. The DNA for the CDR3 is TGCAGCGTTGAGGGCAGGGTTGACGGCTACACCTTC.

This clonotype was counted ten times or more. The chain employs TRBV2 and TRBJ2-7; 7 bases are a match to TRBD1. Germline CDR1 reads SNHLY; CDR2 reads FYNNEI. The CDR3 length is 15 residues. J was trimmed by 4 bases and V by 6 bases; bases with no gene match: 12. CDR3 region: CASRAGTASSYEQYF. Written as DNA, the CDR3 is TGTGCCAGCAGAGCCGGGACAGCCAGCTCTTACGAGCAGTACTTC.

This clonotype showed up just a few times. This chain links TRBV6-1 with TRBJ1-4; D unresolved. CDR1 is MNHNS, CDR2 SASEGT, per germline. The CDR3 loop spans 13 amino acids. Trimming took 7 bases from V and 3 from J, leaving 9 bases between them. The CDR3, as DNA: TGTGCCAGCATTACCTCACCTAATGAAAAACTGTTTTTT. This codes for CASITSPNEKLFF.

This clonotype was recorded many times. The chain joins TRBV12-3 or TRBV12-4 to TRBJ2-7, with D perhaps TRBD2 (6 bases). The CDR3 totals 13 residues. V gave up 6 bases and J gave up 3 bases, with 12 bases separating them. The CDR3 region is CASRKRGIYEQYF. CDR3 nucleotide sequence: TGTGCCAGCAGAAAACGGGGGATCTACGAGCAGTACTTC.

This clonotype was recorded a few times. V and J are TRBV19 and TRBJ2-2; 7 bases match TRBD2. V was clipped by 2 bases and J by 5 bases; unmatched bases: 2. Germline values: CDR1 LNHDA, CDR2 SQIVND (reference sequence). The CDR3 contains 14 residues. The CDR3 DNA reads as TGTGCCAGTAGTATAATAGCGGGTACCGGGGAGCTGTTTTTT. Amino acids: CASSIIAGTGELFF.